A selection of T cell receptor beta chains follows, all from one sample in a study of T-cell reconstitution after alpha-beta-depleted transplantation in children. From the PCR reads, TCRdb called clonotypes with MiXCR, one entry per CDR3 protein. This table has hundreds of thousands of distinct CDR3 sequences, 10% to 15% appearing once. The sample was PBMCs, mostly from graft donor cells, taken 360 days after TCRalphabeta/CD19-depleted stem cell transplant. Receptor source: a male patient under 18 who had a stem cell transplant for acute myeloid leukemia, so the T cells may come from the graft donor. Both conserved end residues are part of each CDR3. The D gene is left open where the match is weak. Size values are once, few and many counts, or a class for expanded clones, and some rows have none.

CASSLTSGTGDNEQFF | TGTGCCAGCAGCCTGACTAGCGGGACGGGCGACAATGAGCAGTTCTTC | TRBJ2-1 | TRBV28 | TRBD2 | few
CASSFLAGVGTEAFF | TGTGCCAGCAGCTTTCTAGCCGGGGTAGGCACTGAAGCTTTCTTT | TRBJ1-1 | TRBV6-1 | NA | NA
CASSSPQREEETQYF | TGTGCCAGCAGTTCCCCCCAGCGGGAGGAAGAGACCCAGTACTTC | TRBJ2-5 | TRBV12-3/TRBV12-4 | TRBD2 | many
CSATRGTASTDTQYF | TGCAGTGCTACCAGGGGGACAGCTAGCACAGATACGCAGTATTTT | TRBJ2-3 | TRBV20-1 | TRBD1 | many
CASSQDLDYEQFF | TGTGCCAGCAGCCAAGATCTGGACTATGAGCAGTTCTTC | TRBJ2-1 | TRBV14 | NA | few
CASRAVYGYTF | TGTGCCAGCCGGGCCGTCTATGGCTACACCTTC | TRBJ1-2 | TRBV25-1 | NA | NA
CASSFRGVDEQYF | TGTGCCAGCAGTTTTCGGGGGGTTGACGAGCAGTACTTC | TRBJ2-7 | TRBV12-3/TRBV12-4 | TRBD2 | few
CASSPLQGLGGLEQYF | TGTGCCAGCTCACCCCTCCAGGGACTAGGGGGGCTCGAGCAGTACTTC | TRBJ2-7 | TRBV18 | TRBD2 | many
CAGLQTAGAYEQYF | TGTGCCGGGTTACAGACCGCCGGCGCTTACGAGCAGTACTTC | TRBJ2-7 | TRBV2 | NA | many
CASSQDHSGTQFF | TGTGCCAGCAGCCAAGATCACAGCGGGACGCAGTTCTTC | TRBJ2-1 | TRBV14 | TRBD2 | many
CASSQDRTDYNEQFF | TGCGCCAGCAGCCAAGATCGGACAGACTACAATGAGCAGTTCTTC | TRBJ2-1 | TRBV4-3 | NA | many
CASSLDGRKYEQYF | TGTGCCAGCAGTTTAGACGGGAGGAAGTACGAGCAGTACTTC | TRBJ2-7 | TRBV28 | TRBD2 | many
CASSGQGLGLAGGVFSYNEQFF | TGTGCCAGCAGCGGACAGGGATTGGGGCTAGCGGGAGGTGTATTCTCCTACAATGAGCAGTTCTTC | TRBJ2-1 | TRBV7-2 | TRBD2 | NA